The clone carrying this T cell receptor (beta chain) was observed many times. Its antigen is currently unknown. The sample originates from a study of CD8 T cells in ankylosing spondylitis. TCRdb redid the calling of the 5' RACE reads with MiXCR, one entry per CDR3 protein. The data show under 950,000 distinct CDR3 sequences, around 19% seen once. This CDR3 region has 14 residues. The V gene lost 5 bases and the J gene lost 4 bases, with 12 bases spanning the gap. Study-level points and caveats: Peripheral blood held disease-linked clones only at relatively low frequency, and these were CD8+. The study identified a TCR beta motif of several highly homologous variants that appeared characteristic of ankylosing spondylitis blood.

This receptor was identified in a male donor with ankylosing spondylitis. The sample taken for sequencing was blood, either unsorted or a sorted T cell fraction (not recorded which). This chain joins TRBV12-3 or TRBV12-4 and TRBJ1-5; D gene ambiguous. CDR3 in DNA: TGTGCCAGCAGTGGGTCTCGCGGTAATCAGCCCCAGCATTTT. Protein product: CASSGSRGNQPQHF.